The TCR beta chain described here comes from a study of regulatory T cells in long-lasting Graves disease. This clonotype appeared many times. Time point in this sample: newly diagnosed GD, antithyroid drugs for less than 3 months. Construction of the TCR library relied on RNA isolated from PBMCs. Combining iRepertoire HTBI primers with Arm-PCR of CDR3 regions, the authors built TCR beta libraries. Via MiXCR, TCRdb re-called the multiplex PCR reads, giving one row per CDR3 protein. The sample includes around 470,000 distinct CDR3 sequences, 14% of them seen just once. The CDR3 sequence is 15 residues long. Trimming cost V 6 bases and J 0 bases, with 14 bases left between them. These sequences were also reported in another study, on T cells in Graves' hyperthyroidism and ophthalmopathy.

This specimen consisted of peripheral blood mononuclear cells (PBMCs), obtained at new diagnosis, from a patient treated with antithyroid drugs. The chain uses TRBV12-3 or TRBV12-4 and TRBJ1-1, with a possible D match to TRBD1 (6 bases). This TCR derives from a woman aged 45-60 years with Graves disease. The CDR3 loop reads CASRNKQGMNTEAFF. For the CDR3, the DNA is TGTGCCAGCAGAAATAAACAGGGCATGAACACTGAAGCTTTCTTT.